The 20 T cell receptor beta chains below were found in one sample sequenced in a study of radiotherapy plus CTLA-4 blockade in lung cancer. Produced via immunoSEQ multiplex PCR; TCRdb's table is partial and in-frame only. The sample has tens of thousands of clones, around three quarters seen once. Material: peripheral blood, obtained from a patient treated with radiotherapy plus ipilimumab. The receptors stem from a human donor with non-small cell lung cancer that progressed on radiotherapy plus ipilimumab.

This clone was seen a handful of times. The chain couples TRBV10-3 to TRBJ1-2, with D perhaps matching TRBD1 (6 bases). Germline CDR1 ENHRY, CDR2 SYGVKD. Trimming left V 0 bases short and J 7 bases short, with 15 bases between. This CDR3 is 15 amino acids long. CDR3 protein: CAISESSGGAGGYTF. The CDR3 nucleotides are TGTGCCATCAGTGAGTCATCCGGGGGCGCGGGTGGCTACACCTTC.

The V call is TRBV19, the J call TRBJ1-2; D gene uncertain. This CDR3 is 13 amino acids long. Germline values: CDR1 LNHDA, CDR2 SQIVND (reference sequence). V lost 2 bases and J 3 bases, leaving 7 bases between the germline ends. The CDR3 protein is CASSISRDYGYTF. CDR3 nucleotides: TGTGCCAGTAGTATATCCAGAGACTATGGCTACACCTTC.

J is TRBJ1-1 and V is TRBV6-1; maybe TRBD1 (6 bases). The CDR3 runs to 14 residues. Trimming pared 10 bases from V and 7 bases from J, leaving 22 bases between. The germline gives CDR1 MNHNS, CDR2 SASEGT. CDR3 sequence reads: CATFHRLKQGEAFF. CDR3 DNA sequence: TGTGCCACGTTTCACCGCCTAAAACAGGGTGAAGCTTTCTTT.

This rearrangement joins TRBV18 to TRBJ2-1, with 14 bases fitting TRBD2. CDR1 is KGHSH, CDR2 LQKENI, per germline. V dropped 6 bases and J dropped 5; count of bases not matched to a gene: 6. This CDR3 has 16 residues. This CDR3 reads CASSPGGLAGDNEQFF. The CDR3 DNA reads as TGTGCCAGCTCTCCCGGGGGACTAGCGGGAGACAATGAGCAGTTCTTC.

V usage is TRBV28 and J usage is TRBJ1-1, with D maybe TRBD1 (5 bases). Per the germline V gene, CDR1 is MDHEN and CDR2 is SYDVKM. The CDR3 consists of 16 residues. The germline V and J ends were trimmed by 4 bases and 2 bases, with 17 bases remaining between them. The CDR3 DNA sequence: TGTGCCAGCAGTTGGGGGAGCCCGGGGCTCAACACTGAAGCTTTCTTT. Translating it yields CASSWGSPGLNTEAFF. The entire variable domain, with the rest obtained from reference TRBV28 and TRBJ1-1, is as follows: DVKVTQSSRYLVKRTGEKVFLECVQDMDHENMFWYRQDPGLGLRLIYFSYDVKMKEKGDIPEGYSVSREKKERFSLILESASTNQTSMYLCASSWGSPGLNTEAFFGQGTRLTVV.

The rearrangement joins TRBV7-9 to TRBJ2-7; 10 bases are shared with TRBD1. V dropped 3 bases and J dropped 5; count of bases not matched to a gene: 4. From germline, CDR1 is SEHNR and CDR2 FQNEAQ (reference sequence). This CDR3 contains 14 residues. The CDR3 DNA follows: TGTGCCAGCAGCTTGGGGACAGGGGACAACGAGCAGTACTTC. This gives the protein CASSLGTGDNEQYF.

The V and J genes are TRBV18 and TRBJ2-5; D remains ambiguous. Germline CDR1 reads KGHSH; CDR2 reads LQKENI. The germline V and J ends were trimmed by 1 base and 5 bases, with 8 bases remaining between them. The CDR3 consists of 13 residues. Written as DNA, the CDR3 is TGTGCCAGCTCACCACTGCGCGAGGAGACCCAGTACTTC. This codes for CASSPLREETQYF.

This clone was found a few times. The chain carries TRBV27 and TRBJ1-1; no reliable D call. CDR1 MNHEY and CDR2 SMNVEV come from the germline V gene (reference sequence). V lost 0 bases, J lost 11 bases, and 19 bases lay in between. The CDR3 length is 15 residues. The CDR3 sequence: CASSLSGTARSPAFF. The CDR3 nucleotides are TGTGCCAGCAGTTTATCGGGCACGGCCCGCAGCCCGGCTTTCTTT.

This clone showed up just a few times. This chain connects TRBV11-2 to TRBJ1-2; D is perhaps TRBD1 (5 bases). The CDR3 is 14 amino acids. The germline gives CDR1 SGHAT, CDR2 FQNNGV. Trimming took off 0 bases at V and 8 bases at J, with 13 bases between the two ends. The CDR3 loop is CASSLEAGRRGYTF. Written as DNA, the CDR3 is TGTGCCAGCAGCTTAGAGGCAGGGAGGCGAGGCTACACCTTC.

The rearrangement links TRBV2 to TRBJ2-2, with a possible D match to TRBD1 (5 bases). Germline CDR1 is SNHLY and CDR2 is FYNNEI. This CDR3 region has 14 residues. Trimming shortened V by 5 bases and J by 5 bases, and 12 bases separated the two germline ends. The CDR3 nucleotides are TGTGCCAGCAGTCTCTTAAGGGGAACCGGGGAGCTGTTTTTT. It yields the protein CASSLLRGTGELFF.

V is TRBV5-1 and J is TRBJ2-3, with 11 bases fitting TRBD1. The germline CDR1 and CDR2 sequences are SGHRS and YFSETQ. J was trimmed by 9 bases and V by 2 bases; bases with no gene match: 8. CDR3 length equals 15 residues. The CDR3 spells CASSFGQGARETQYF. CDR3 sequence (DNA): TGCGCCAGCAGCTTTGGACAGGGGGCGCGGGAGACGCAGTATTTT.

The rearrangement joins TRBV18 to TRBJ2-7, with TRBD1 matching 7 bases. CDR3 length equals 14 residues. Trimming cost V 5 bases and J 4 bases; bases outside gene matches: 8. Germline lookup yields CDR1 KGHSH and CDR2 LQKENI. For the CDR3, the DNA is TGTGCCAGCTCATCCGAAACAGGGGTTTACGAGCAGTACTTC. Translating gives CASSSETGVYEQYF.

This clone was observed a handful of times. The CDR3 loop is CASSSTGGYGEKLFF. The CDR3 bases are TGTGCCAGCAGCTCAACAGGGGGCTACGGGGAAAAACTGTTTTTT. V and J are TRBV7-2 and TRBJ1-4, with 9 bases aligning to TRBD1. The CDR3 loop spans 15 amino acids. Germline V gives CDR1 SGHTA, CDR2 FQGNSA. J gave up 8 bases and V 4 bases, and 8 bases lay outside the gene matches. Filled out from reference TRBV7-2 and TRBJ1-4, the complete variable domain reads GAGVSQSPSNKVTEKGKDVELRCDPISGHTALYWYRQSLGQGLEFLIYFQGNSAPDKSGLPSDRFSAERTGGSVSTLTIQRTQQEDSAVYLCASSSTGGYGEKLFFGSGTQLSVL.

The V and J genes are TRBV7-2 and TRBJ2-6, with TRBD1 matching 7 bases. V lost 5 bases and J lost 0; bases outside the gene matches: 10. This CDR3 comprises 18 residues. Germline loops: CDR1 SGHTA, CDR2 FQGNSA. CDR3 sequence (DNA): TGTGCCAGCAGCAGACTGGGACAGTTTGGCTCTGGGGCCAACGTCCTGACTTTC. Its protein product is CASSRLGQFGSGANVLTF.

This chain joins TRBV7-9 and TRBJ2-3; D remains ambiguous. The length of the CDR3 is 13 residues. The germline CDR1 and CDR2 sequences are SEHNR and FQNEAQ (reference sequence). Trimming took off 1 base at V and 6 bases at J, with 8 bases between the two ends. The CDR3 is CASSLGGFDTQYF. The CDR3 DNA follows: TGTGCCAGCAGCTTAGGAGGCTTTGATACGCAGTATTTT.

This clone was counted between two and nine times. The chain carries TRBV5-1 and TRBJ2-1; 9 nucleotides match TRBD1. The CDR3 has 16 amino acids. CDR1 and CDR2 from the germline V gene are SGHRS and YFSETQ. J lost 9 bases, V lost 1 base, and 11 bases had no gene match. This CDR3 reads CASSLNGQGYGGEQFF. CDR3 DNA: TGCGCCAGCAGCTTGAACGGACAGGGGTATGGGGGTGAGCAGTTCTTC.

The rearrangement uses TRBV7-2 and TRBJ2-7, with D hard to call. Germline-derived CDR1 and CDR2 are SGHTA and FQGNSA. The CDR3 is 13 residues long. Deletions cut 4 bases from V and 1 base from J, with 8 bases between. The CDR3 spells CASSSTASYEQYF. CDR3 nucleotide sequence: TGTGCCAGCAGCTCTACAGCTTCCTACGAGCAGTACTTC.

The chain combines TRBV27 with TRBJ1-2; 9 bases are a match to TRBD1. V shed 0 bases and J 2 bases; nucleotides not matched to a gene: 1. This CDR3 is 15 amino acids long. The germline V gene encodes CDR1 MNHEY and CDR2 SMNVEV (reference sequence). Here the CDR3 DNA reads TGTGCCAGCAGTTTATCGGGGACAGGGAACTATGGCTACACCTTC. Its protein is CASSLSGTGNYGYTF.

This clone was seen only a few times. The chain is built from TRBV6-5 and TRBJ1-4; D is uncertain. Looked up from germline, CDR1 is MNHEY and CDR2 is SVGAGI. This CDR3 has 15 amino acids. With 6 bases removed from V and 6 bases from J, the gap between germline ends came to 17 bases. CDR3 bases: TGTGCCAGCAGACCCGGCGGGGATTGGTATGAAAAACTGTTTTTT. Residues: CASRPGGDWYEKLFF.

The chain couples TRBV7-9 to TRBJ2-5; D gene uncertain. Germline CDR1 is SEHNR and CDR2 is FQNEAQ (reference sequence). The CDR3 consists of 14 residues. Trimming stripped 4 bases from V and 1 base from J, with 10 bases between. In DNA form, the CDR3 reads TGTGCCAGCAGCTCCCTGAAGAGCCAAGAGACCCAGTACTTC. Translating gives CASSSLKSQETQYF.